Described below is a single TCR beta chain sequence and its context. Antigen: not known. With molecular barcodes, quantitative 5'-RACE was used to make the TCR beta libraries. MiXCR was run by TCRdb on the 5' RACE reads, yielding one entry per CDR3 protein. The sample has some 340,000 distinct CDR3 sequences, roughly 15% seen once. V was trimmed by 4 bases and J by 1 base, leaving 12 bases between them. In germline, CDR1 is MNHEY, CDR2 SVGAGI. This CDR3 is built from 15 residues. These data are taken from a study of CD8 T cells in ankylosing spondylitis. Regarding the study as a whole: A motif in TCR beta, a set of roughly eight highly homologous variants, appeared characteristic of ankylosing spondylitis blood.

The chain combines TRBV6-5 with TRBJ2-3, with D unresolved. The sequence was collected from a male donor with ankylosing spondylitis or in good health (not recorded which). The sample taken for sequencing was blood, either unsorted or a sorted T cell fraction (not recorded which). CDR3 protein: CASSSHSLGTDTQYF. The CDR3 nucleotides are TGTGCCAGCAGTTCCCACTCCCTGGGCACAGATACGCAGTATTTT.